This passage covers 23 T cell receptor beta chains from one sample sequenced in a study of memory CD4+ T cells and cytomegalovirus serostatus. The sort gate was single viable CD3+CD4+CD8-CD45RO+ cells for memory CD4+ T cells. Produced via immunoSEQ multiplex PCR; TCRdb's table is partial and in-frame only. Counted here are roughly 86,000 clones, around 80% occurring once; the ten biggest clones make up 3.6%. Sequencing was carried out using memory CD4+ T cells from blood. These TCRs come from an adult in good health and CMV-seropositive.

The genes are TRBV7-2 and TRBJ1-1; TRBD1 might be the D (5 bases). The CDR3 consists of 14 residues. Germline CDR1 reads SGHTA; CDR2 reads FQGNSA. The V end was cut by 4 bases, the J end by 3 bases, with 12 bases between. DNA of the CDR3: TGTGCCAGCAGCTCACGACAGCTTTACACTGAAGCTTTCTTT. As protein: CASSSRQLYTEAFF.

The sample holds one count of this clone. The chain combines TRBV6-5 with TRBJ1-2, with D maybe TRBD1 (5 bases). The CDR3 is 14 amino acids. The V end lost 5 bases, the J end lost 6 bases, and 16 bases lay between the germline ends. Looked up from germline, CDR1 is MNHEY and CDR2 is SVGAGI. In DNA form, the CDR3 reads TGTGCCAGCAGTGAATTTTGGGGGGTAAATGGCTACACCTTC. It codes for CASSEFWGVNGYTF.

J is TRBJ2-1 and V is TRBV19; perhaps D is TRBD1 or TRBD2 (7 bases each). The V end lost 4 bases, the J end lost 5 bases, and 18 bases lay between the germline ends. CDR3 length: 16 residues. Looked up from germline, CDR1 is LNHDA and CDR2 is SQIVND (reference sequence). The CDR3 nucleotides are TGTGCCAGTAGTAGGGGAGGGACAGAAGACCACAATGAGCAGTTCTTC. Translation gives CASSRGGTEDHNEQFF.

The chain's CDR3 is CASSFLAGGEGNEQFF. The CDR3 DNA sequence: TGCGCCAGCAGCTTCCTCGCGGGAGGGGAGGGGAATGAGCAGTTCTTC. The genes are TRBV5-1 and TRBJ2-1, with 9 bases matching TRBD2. CDR1 is SGHRS and CDR2 is YFSETQ in the germline V gene. The V gene end was trimmed by 2 bases and the J gene end by 7 bases; junction bases not matched to a gene: 10. The CDR3 has 16 residues.

The chain links TRBV5-5 to TRBJ1-2; perhaps TRBD1 as D (5 bases). The CDR3 is 15 amino acids. V lost 2 bases and J 7 bases, leaving 18 bases between the germline ends. Per germline, CDR1 SGHKS and CDR2 YYEKEE (reference sequence). The CDR3 region is CASSFVGTKVGGYTF. CDR3 nucleotides: TGTGCCAGCAGCTTCGTCGGGACCAAAGTCGGTGGCTACACCTTC.

The chain combines TRBV7-2 with TRBJ2-1; D may be TRBD2 (5 bases). This CDR3 comprises 13 residues. Looked up from germline, CDR1 is SGHTA and CDR2 is FQGNSA. The V gene lost 9 bases and the J gene lost 3 bases, with 12 bases spanning the gap. The CDR3 spells CASGQGSYNEQFF. DNA of the CDR3: TGTGCCAGTGGCCAAGGGAGCTACAATGAGCAGTTCTTC.

The rearrangement links TRBV20-1 to TRBJ2-5, with D tentatively TRBD1 (5 bases). Trimming left V 6 bases short and J 3 bases short, with 8 bases between. Germline V gene lookup returns CDR1 DFQATT and CDR2 SNEGSKA (reference sequence). The CDR3 is 11 amino acids. The CDR3 loop is CSALREETQYF. CDR3 nucleotides: TGCAGTGCACTCAGGGAAGAGACCCAGTACTTC.

This sequence joins TRBV28 and TRBJ2-7, with D unresolved. V was shortened by 7 bases and J by 0 bases, with 19 bases between the two germline ends. This CDR3 contains 16 residues. Germline V gene data show CDR1 as MDHEN and CDR2 as SYDVKM. DNA for the CDR3: TGTGCCAGCACCAGCGTTTGGAATTCCGCCTCCTACGAGCAGTACTTC. This gives the protein CASTSVWNSASYEQYF.

V gene TRBV28 combines with J gene TRBJ2-5, with D unclear. Germline V CDR1 and CDR2: MDHEN, SYDVKM. The CDR3 is made up of 13 amino acids. V was clipped by 10 bases and J by 0 bases, with 12 bases between them. Here the CDR3 reads CATETAYQETQYF. CDR3 bases: TGTGCCACCGAGACTGCGTACCAAGAGACCCAGTACTTC. Filled out from reference TRBV28 and TRBJ2-5, the complete variable domain reads DVKVTQSSRYLVKRTGEKVFLECVQDMDHENMFWYRQDPGLGLRLIYFSYDVKMKEKGDIPEGYSVSREKKERFSLILESASTNQTSMYLCATETAYQETQYFGPGTRLLVL.

The rearrangement joins TRBV19 to TRBJ2-7; TRBD2 matches at 7 bases. CDR1 is LNHDA, CDR2 SQIVND, per germline (reference sequence). Trimming removed 5 bases from V and 3 bases from J; junction bases left unmatched: 13. The CDR3 covers 16 residues. CDR3 residues: CASSLRRVAGFYEQYF. The CDR3 bases are TGTGCCAGTAGTCTTCGGCGGGTAGCGGGCTTCTACGAGCAGTACTTC.

The CDR3 sequence: CSVDRLGGYGYTF. DNA of the CDR3: TGCAGCGTTGACAGGTTAGGGGGCTATGGCTACACCTTC. J is TRBJ1-2 and V is TRBV29-1, with D perhaps matching TRBD1 (6 bases). The CDR3 has 13 amino acids. Germline lookup yields CDR1 SQVTM and CDR2 ANQGSEA. Trimming took 3 bases from V and 4 from J, leaving 12 bases between them.

As concerns this clone: Sequence at one end of the junction differs from germline and may be a read error. The chain uses TRBV7-2 and TRBJ2-2; D uncertain. Germline V gene lookup returns CDR1 SGHTA and CDR2 FQGNSA. This CDR3 is 12 amino acids long. This CDR3 reads CASGLRAGELFF. CDR3 nucleotide sequence: TGTGCCAGCGGCTTAAGAGCCGGGGAGCTGTTTTTT.

This clone showed up just a few times. The chain links TRBV11-2 to TRBJ2-2; a possible D gene is TRBD1 (6 bases). There are 14 residues in the CDR3. Germline V lookup: CDR1 SGHAT, CDR2 FQNNGV. Trimming stripped 8 bases from V and 3 bases from J, with 13 bases between. The CDR3 nucleotides read TGTGCCAGCCTAACAGGGACCTACACCGGGGAGCTGTTTTTT. This translates into CASLTGTYTGELFF.

The J gene is TRBJ1-5, the V gene TRBV27; a possible D gene is TRBD1 (5 bases). The CDR3 length is 15 residues. Germline values: CDR1 MNHEY, CDR2 SMNVEV (reference sequence). V was cut by 6 bases and J by 4 bases, with 16 bases left in between. The CDR3 nucleotides read TGTGCCAGCAGCCCTGGGGGAAACCGAAATCAGCCCCAGCATTTT. Amino acid sequence: CASSPGGNRNQPQHF.

There are a few counts of this clone. The chain is built from TRBV5-6 and TRBJ1-4; D perhaps matches TRBD1 (6 bases). Germline CDR1 is SGHDT and CDR2 is YYEEEE. The CDR3 length is 13 residues. Trimming removed 2 bases from V and 7 bases from J, with 9 bases in between. The CDR3 loop is CASSLQGSEKLFF. As DNA, the CDR3 is TGTGCCAGCAGCTTACAGGGATCTGAAAAACTGTTTTTT. The complete variable domain, with remaining parts taken from reference TRBV5-6 and TRBJ1-4, reads DAGVTQSPTHLIKTRGQQVTLRCSPKSGHDTVSWYQQALGQGPQFIFQYYEEEERQRGNFPDRFSGHQFPNYSSELNVNALLLGDSALYLCASSLQGSEKLFFGSGTQLSVL.

V gene TRBV19 combines with J gene TRBJ1-5; TRBD1 matches at 10 bases. Germline trimming cut 7 bases from V and 4 bases from J; bases unmatched to any gene: 4. The CDR3 is 14 residues long. CDR1 and CDR2 from the germline V gene are LNHDA and SQIVND (reference sequence). CDR3 in DNA: TGTGCCAGTACCCTGGGACAGGGGAATCAGCCCCAGCATTTT. Translating gives CASTLGQGNQPQHF. Combining the CDR3 with reference TRBV19 and TRBJ1-5 gives the whole variable domain DGGITQSPKYLFRKEGQNVTLSCEQNLNHDAMYWYRQDPGQGLRLIYYSQIVNDFQKGDIAEGYSVSREKKESFPLTVTSAQKNPTAFYLCASTLGQGNQPQHFGDGTRLSIL.

The chain links TRBV10-1 to TRBJ2-7; D might be TRBD1 (5 bases). The CDR3 spans 14 residues. With 8 bases removed from V and 6 bases from J, the gap between germline ends came to 20 bases. The germline CDR1 and CDR2 sequences are WNHNN and SYGVQD (reference sequence). The CDR3, as DNA: TGCGCCAGCGGGGCCCGTCCCCCGAACGGCGAGCAGTACTTC. This translates into CASGARPPNGEQYF.

This clone was seen a handful of times. As DNA, the CDR3 is TGCGCCAGCAGTGAGCCCGCTTGGGAGTTTATGGGCTACACCTTC. This translates into CASSEPAWEFMGYTF. This chain links TRBV10-2 with TRBJ1-2; no reliable D call. Germline V lookup: CDR1 WSHSY, CDR2 SAAADI. The CDR3 spans 15 residues. Trimming shortened V by 2 bases and J by 8 bases, and 18 bases separated the two germline ends.

The chain carries TRBV7-6 and TRBJ2-1; D gene unclear. The CDR3 consists of 13 residues. The germline V gene encodes CDR1 SGHVS and CDR2 FNYEAQ. V lost 1 base to trimming and J lost 7 bases, with 8 bases between them. The chain's CDR3 is CASSLGQVNEQFF. CDR3 nucleotide sequence: TGTGCCAGCAGCTTAGGGCAGGTTAATGAGCAGTTCTTC.

The chain is built from TRBV29-1 and TRBJ2-7; 13 nucleotides align to TRBD2. The V gene's germline CDR1 is SQVTM and CDR2 ANQGSEA. The length of the CDR3 is 18 residues. With V trimmed by 5 bases and J by 10 bases, 23 bases remained unmatched. The CDR3 sequence: CSVPSPGQDLLAGGYQYF. The CDR3 DNA sequence: TGCAGCGTTCCCTCTCCGGGACAGGATTTACTAGCGGGAGGGTATCAGTACTTC.

The chain joins TRBV5-1 to TRBJ1-1; D possibly corresponds to TRBD1 (5 bases). Germline V gene data show CDR1 as SGHRS and CDR2 as YFSETQ. The V gene lost 1 base and the J gene lost 1 base, with 11 bases spanning the gap. This CDR3 has 15 residues. The CDR3 sequence: CASSLIPGPNTEAFF. The CDR3 coding sequence is TGCGCCAGCAGCTTGATTCCAGGGCCGAACACTGAAGCTTTCTTT.

The genes are TRBV5-4 and TRBJ2-3; D gene uncertain. The germline V gene has CDR1 SGHNT and CDR2 YYREEE (reference sequence). Trimming removed 0 bases at V and 5 bases at J, with 4 bases between. The CDR3 consists of 12 residues. The CDR3 region has the DNA TGTGCCAGCAGCTTGGTGGGAGATACGCAGTATTTT. It codes for CASSLVGDTQYF. The variable domain in full, completed from reference TRBV5-4 and TRBJ2-3, reads ETGVTQSPTHLIKTRGQQVTLRCSSQSGHNTVSWYQQALGQGPQFIFQYYREEENGRGNFPPRFSGLQFPNYSSELNVNALELDDSALYLCASSLVGDTQYFGPGTRLTVL.

The chain combines TRBV2 with TRBJ2-1; perhaps TRBD1 as D (5 bases). Trimming left V 3 bases short and J 4 bases short, with 13 bases between. The CDR3 is 15 residues long. The germline V gene has CDR1 SNHLY and CDR2 FYNNEI. CDR3 in DNA: TGTGCCAGCAGTGATAGGGGCCTTGGGTACAATGAGCAGTTCTTC. Translation gives CASSDRGLGYNEQFF.